This TCR beta chain was obtained from a study of early T cells in non-severe SARS-CoV-2 infection listed by TCRdb under 2021. With respect to the entire study: TCR sequencing used bulk RNA from unsorted whole blood, so alpha and beta chains could not be paired. The investigation overall reported the following: Matching against VDJdb was skewed toward anti-spike CD8 responses, likely underestimated virus-specific expansions, and missed private and CD4 specificities.

To prepare the library, 5' RACE was applied. Sequenced using a NextSeq 500. To correct for sequencing error and PCR bias, the TCR library protocol tagged individual cDNA molecules with unique molecular identifiers. TCR alpha and beta chains were both sequenced, and the abundances of alpha and beta sequences in each sample were closely correlated with each other. Concerning the study's data processing: Decombinator V4 was used to perform V gene, J gene and CDR3 annotation of TCR sequences. Expanded TCRs were defined as changing significantly between any two time points under a Poisson model with p below 0.0001. TCR abundances were normalised to the total number of TCRs sequenced per sample and were expressed as counts per million. MAIT TCRs were defined by TRAV1-2 paired with TRAJ12, TRAJ20 or TRAJ33, and iNKT TCRs by TRAV10 paired with TRAJ18. A search of VDJdb, accessed on 1 November 2021, was run for TCRs annotated to CMV, EBV and SARS-CoV-2, with TCRs annotated for multiple antigens excluded. TCRdb ran its own pipeline on the public reads, namely fastp trimming at Q25 and MiXCR clone calling, and kept in-frame beta chains. When rows share a CDR3 protein, they turn into one entry using the most common DNA and genes. The V and J calls come from TCRdb's annotation, not from the publication. The sample table holds over 60,000 distinct CDR3 sequences, of which around 11% were seen once. The top ten hold under 3% of the sample.

Relative to germline, V is missing 1 base and J is missing 7 bases, with 15 bases of the junction outside any gene match. The CDR3, cysteine through phenylalanine, is 17 amino acids long. Of the read, only the CDR3 DNA is kept; its 51 bases are in frame from base 1. Via the germline V gene, CDR1 is SGHVS and CDR2 FNYEAQ. This was a case-control study nested in a cohort of healthcare workers in London, UK, who had nasopharyngeal swab PCR tests and blood samples taken every week. Healthcare workers were recruited between 23 and 31 March 2020, during the week of the UK lockdown, and were followed weekly for up to roughly 15 weeks. This clonotype has just a few counts. The antigen it recognizes is unknown. Base quality data are lacking; no much larger clone is found one base away.

The V and J segments used are TRBV7-6 and TRBJ2-7; TRBD1 aligns with 8 central bases. The clonotype comes from an adult who was a healthcare worker with PCR-confirmed SARS-CoV-2 infection or an uninfected control (not recorded which). This specimen was whole blood, taken at baseline. The CDR3 protein: CASSLEHRDRRSNEQYF. The bases are TGTGCCAGCAGCTTAGAACACCGGGACAGGAGGAGTAATGAGCAGTACTTC.